Listed below are T cell receptor beta chains from one sample, sequenced in a study of shared T cell receptors in the human thymus. Some clones are missing from TCRdb's copy, which holds only in-frame ones; the method was immunoSEQ multiplex PCR. This table holds over 65,000 clones, 90% to 95% found once. What was sequenced was thymocytes. Receptors were obtained from a human donor. Both conserved end residues are part of each CDR3. D genes are given only for firm matches. Clone size is not always given. Where it is, it says once, few, many or a class for expanded clones.

abundance: NA; v_gene: TRBV6-5; j_gene: TRBJ1-2; d_gene: NA; CDR3aa: CASSFVAQGNGYTF; CDR3nt: TGTGCCAGCAGTTTTGTGGCCCAGGGAAACGGCTACACCTTC
abundance: NA; v_gene: TRBV7-6; j_gene: TRBJ2-3; d_gene: NA; CDR3aa: CASSLGPNINTDTQYF; CDR3nt: TGTGCCAGCAGCTTAGGCCCTAACATCAACACAGATACGCAGTATTTT
abundance: NA; v_gene: TRBV5-1; j_gene: TRBJ2-5; d_gene: NA; CDR3aa: CASSLLGVQETQYF; CDR3nt: TGCGCCAGCAGCTTGCTAGGGGTACAAGAGACCCAGTACTTC
abundance: NA; v_gene: TRBV5-1; j_gene: TRBJ1-2; d_gene: NA; CDR3aa: CASSLAYGGRPGYTF; CDR3nt: TGCGCCAGCAGCTTGGCCTACGGCGGACGCCCTGGCTACACCTTC
abundance: NA; v_gene: TRBV7-9; j_gene: TRBJ2-7; d_gene: TRBD2; CDR3aa: CASSLADTGRTSGGYEQYF; CDR3nt: TGTGCCAGCAGCTTAGCTGATACTGGCAGGACTAGCGGGGGTTACGAGCAGTACTTC
abundance: NA; v_gene: TRBV6-1; j_gene: TRBJ2-5; d_gene: NA; CDR3aa: CASSPTETQYF; CDR3nt: TGTGCCAGCAGTCCAACGGAGACCCAGTACTTC
abundance: NA; v_gene: TRBV9; j_gene: TRBJ2-7; d_gene: TRBD1; CDR3aa: CASSLADRAPYEQYF; CDR3nt: TGTGCCAGCAGCTTAGCGGACAGGGCCCCCTACGAGCAGTACTTC
abundance: NA; v_gene: TRBV5-1; j_gene: TRBJ1-2; d_gene: NA; CDR3aa: CASRRGRFPYWLVHNSNYGYTF; CDR3nt: TGCGCCAGCAGGCGTGGGAGGTTCCCCTATTGGCTTGTACATAACTCTAACTATGGCTACACCTTC
abundance: few; v_gene: TRBV25-1; j_gene: TRBJ1-5; d_gene: NA; CDR3aa: CASSETQGFNQPQHF; CDR3nt: TGTGCCAGCAGTGAGACCCAGGGATTCAATCAGCCCCAGCATTTT
abundance: NA; v_gene: TRBV5-5; j_gene: TRBJ1-4; d_gene: TRBD1; CDR3aa: CASRLHRGPNEKLFF; CDR3nt: TGTGCCAGCAGACTTCACAGGGGGCCTAATGAAAAACTGTTTTTT
abundance: NA; v_gene: TRBV9; j_gene: TRBJ2-4; d_gene: NA; CDR3aa: CASSEGRKGAKNIQYF; CDR3nt: TGTGCCAGCAGCGAGGGACGAAAGGGGGCCAAAAACATTCAGTACTTC
abundance: NA; v_gene: TRBV7-9; j_gene: TRBJ2-3; d_gene: TRBD2; CDR3aa: CASSLVGAGRTDTQYF; CDR3nt: TGTGCCAGCAGCTTAGTAGGAGCGGGGCGCACAGATACGCAGTATTTT
abundance: once; v_gene: TRBV27; j_gene: TRBJ2-5; d_gene: TRBD1; CDR3aa: CASSSTGEGSRETQYF; CDR3nt: TGTGCCAGCAGTTCCACAGGGGAAGGTTCACGAGAGACCCAGTACTTC
abundance: NA; v_gene: TRBV6-5; j_gene: TRBJ1-5; d_gene: TRBD1; CDR3aa: CASSHRDRDQPQHF; CDR3nt: TGTGCCAGCAGTCACCGGGACAGGGATCAGCCCCAGCATTTT
abundance: NA; v_gene: TRBV4-2; j_gene: TRBJ1-4; d_gene: NA; CDR3aa: CASSQGQGGEKLFF; CDR3nt: TGTGCCAGCAGCCAAGGGCAGGGCGGTGAAAAACTGTTTTTT
abundance: NA; v_gene: TRBV18; j_gene: TRBJ2-7; d_gene: TRBD2; CDR3aa: CASSPATPGLAGENYEQYF; CDR3nt: TGTGCCAGCTCACCAGCTACTCCGGGACTAGCGGGGGAAAACTACGAGCAGTACTTC
abundance: NA; v_gene: TRBV14; j_gene: TRBJ1-4; d_gene: NA; CDR3aa: CASSQDSGRDPRKGKLFF; CDR3nt: TGTGCCAGCAGCCAAGATTCGGGGCGAGACCCCCGAAAGGGAAAACTGTTTTTT
abundance: NA; v_gene: TRBV4-2; j_gene: TRBJ2-5; d_gene: TRBD2; CDR3aa: CASSQDRLAGKSAQYF; CDR3nt: TGTGCCAGCAGCCAAGATCGGCTAGCGGGGAAATCGGCCCAGTACTTC
abundance: NA; v_gene: TRBV19; j_gene: TRBJ1-3; d_gene: NA; CDR3aa: CASSIRFGPSGNTIYF; CDR3nt: TGTGCCAGTAGTATAAGGTTCGGCCCCTCTGGAAACACCATATATTTT
abundance: NA; v_gene: TRBV7-9; j_gene: TRBJ2-3; d_gene: NA; CDR3aa: CASSLSPDTDTQYF; CDR3nt: TGTGCCAGCAGCTTAAGTCCTGACACAGATACGCAGTATTTT
abundance: NA; v_gene: TRBV4-3; j_gene: TRBJ1-2; d_gene: TRBD1; CDR3aa: CASSQGQGAYGYTF; CDR3nt: TGCGCCAGCAGCCAAGGACAGGGGGCGTATGGCTACACCTTC
abundance: NA; v_gene: TRBV5-1; j_gene: TRBJ2-2; d_gene: NA; CDR3aa: CASTSPGRSGGELFF; CDR3nt: TGCGCCAGCACCTCCCCTGGCAGGTCCGGCGGGGAGCTGTTTTTT
abundance: NA; v_gene: TRBV27; j_gene: TRBJ1-2; d_gene: NA; CDR3aa: CASSLLTGGDYGYTF; CDR3nt: TGTGCCAGCAGTTTACTTACGGGGGGAGACTATGGCTACACCTTC
abundance: NA; v_gene: TRBV11-2; j_gene: TRBJ1-1; d_gene: NA; CDR3aa: CASSLVYNQGTEAFF; CDR3nt: TGTGCCAGCAGCTTAGTGTACAATCAAGGCACTGAAGCTTTCTTT
abundance: NA; v_gene: TRBV10-3; j_gene: TRBJ2-7; d_gene: TRBD2; CDR3aa: CAITPSGGAKTYEQYF; CDR3nt: TGTGCCATCACTCCGAGCGGGGGCGCGAAAACCTACGAGCAGTACTTC
abundance: NA; v_gene: TRBV7-2; j_gene: TRBJ2-3; d_gene: NA; CDR3aa: CASSLRGPLSTDTQYF; CDR3nt: TGTGCCAGCAGCTTAAGGGGACCGTTAAGCACAGATACGCAGTATTTT
abundance: NA; v_gene: TRBV19; j_gene: TRBJ1-2; d_gene: NA; CDR3aa: CASSIGGGYGYTF; CDR3nt: TGTGCCAGTAGTATAGGGGGTGGCTATGGCTACACCTTC
abundance: once; v_gene: TRBV5-1; j_gene: TRBJ1-2; d_gene: NA; CDR3aa: CASSLRSSYYGYTF; CDR3nt: TGCGCCAGCAGCTTGAGGTCCAGTTACTATGGCTACACCTTC
abundance: NA; v_gene: TRBV14; j_gene: TRBJ2-6; d_gene: NA; CDR3aa: CASSQGYGANVLTF; CDR3nt: TGTGCCAGCAGCCAAGGGTACGGGGCCAACGTCCTGACTTTC
abundance: NA; v_gene: TRBV14; j_gene: TRBJ2-7; d_gene: NA; CDR3aa: CASSQPRHGERGAYEQYF; CDR3nt: TGTGCCAGCAGCCAACCAAGACATGGGGAGAGGGGAGCTTACGAGCAGTACTTC
abundance: once; v_gene: TRBV9; j_gene: TRBJ2-7; d_gene: NA; CDR3aa: CASSKDTGLPNTYEQYF; CDR3nt: TGTGCCAGCAGCAAGGACACAGGGCTGCCTAATACCTACGAGCAGTACTTC
abundance: NA; v_gene: TRBV14; j_gene: TRBJ2-5; d_gene: NA; CDR3aa: CASSLPPKGGDFRETQYF; CDR3nt: TGTGCCAGCAGCCTACCCCCCAAGGGGGGCGATTTCAGAGAGACCCAGTACTTC
abundance: NA; v_gene: TRBV7-8; j_gene: TRBJ1-6; d_gene: NA; CDR3aa: CASSLGRTGTPDSPLHF; CDR3nt: TGTGCCAGCAGCTTAGGTCGAACCGGGACACCAGATTCACCCCTCCACTTT
abundance: NA; v_gene: TRBV7-2; j_gene: TRBJ2-3; d_gene: TRBD2; CDR3aa: CASSFGTSGVRGLDTQYF; CDR3nt: TGTGCCAGCAGCTTCGGGACTAGCGGGGTAAGGGGATTGGATACGCAGTATTTT
abundance: NA; v_gene: TRBV6-6; j_gene: TRBJ1-1; d_gene: TRBD1; CDR3aa: CASSRQGQTAFF; CDR3nt: TGTGCCAGCAGTCGACAGGGCCAAACAGCTTTCTTT
abundance: NA; v_gene: TRBV5-1; j_gene: TRBJ1-5; d_gene: TRBD1; CDR3aa: CASSRTGGNQPQHF; CDR3nt: TGCGCCAGCAGCCGGACAGGGGGCAATCAGCCCCAGCATTTT
abundance: NA; v_gene: TRBV9; j_gene: TRBJ1-2; d_gene: NA; CDR3aa: CASSPRGLPYGYTF; CDR3nt: TGTGCCAGCAGCCCGAGAGGGCTACCCTATGGCTACACCTTC
abundance: NA; v_gene: TRBV25-1; j_gene: TRBJ1-2; d_gene: TRBD1; CDR3aa: CASRHRGRNYGYTF; CDR3nt: TGTGCCAGCAGGCACAGGGGGCGGAACTATGGCTACACCTTC
abundance: NA; v_gene: TRBV14; j_gene: TRBJ2-2; d_gene: NA; CDR3aa: CASSQDPGRGLVGELFF; CDR3nt: TGTGCCAGCAGCCAAGATCCGGGCCGGGGGCTTGTCGGGGAGCTGTTTTTT